The next 27 T cell receptor beta chains were all read from a single sample in a study of blood T cell repertoires in COVID-19. Produced via immunoSEQ multiplex PCR; TCRdb's table is partial and in-frame only. The sample lists around 200,000 clones; approximately 90% were seen once. Sequenced sample: peripheral blood. Receptor source: a man aged 40-55 years with acute or convalescent COVID-19.

The rearrangement joins TRBV7-2 to TRBJ1-5; D unclear. The V gene's germline CDR1 is SGHTA and CDR2 FQGNSA. The CDR3 sequence is 15 residues long. V was cut by 2 bases and J by 5 bases, with 13 bases left in between. DNA for the CDR3: TGTGCCAGCAGCTTACAGTGGCAAAGTTATCAGCCCCAGCATTTT. As protein: CASSLQWQSYQPQHF.

This clone appeared once. The genes are TRBV19 and TRBJ2-5; TRBD2 agrees at 9 bases. This CDR3 spans 16 amino acids. With 0 bases clipped from V and 5 bases from J, the junction kept 7 bases outside the gene matches. Germline CDR1 and CDR2: LNHDA and SQIVND (reference sequence). Written as DNA, the CDR3 is TGTGCCAGTAGTATAGAAAGTGCGGGGGGGTACGAGACCCAGTACTTC. Translating gives CASSIESAGGYETQYF.

This clone was observed a single time. This chain joins TRBV6-1 and TRBJ1-5, with 7 positions matching TRBD1. This CDR3 is 19 amino acids long. V dropped 4 bases and J dropped 3; count of bases not matched to a gene: 18. Per germline, CDR1 MNHNS and CDR2 SASEGT. The CDR3: CASSATRETGLGPNQPQHF. The CDR3 DNA follows: TGTGCCAGCAGTGCGACTCGTGAGACAGGGTTAGGTCCCAATCAGCCCCAGCATTTT.

This sequence joins TRBV5-1 and TRBJ2-3; possibly TRBD2 for D (7 bases). This CDR3 has 18 amino acids. The germline V and J ends were trimmed by 0 bases and 0 bases, with 17 bases remaining between them. Germline V gene sequence: CDR1 SGHRS, CDR2 YFSETQ. The CDR3 nucleotides are TGCGCCAGCAGCTTGGATCCCCTAGGGGGGGCTAGCACAGATACGCAGTATTTT. This gives the protein CASSLDPLGGASTDTQYF.

The V and J genes are TRBV28 and TRBJ1-2; 8 nucleotides line up with TRBD1. CDR1 is MDHEN and CDR2 is SYDVKM in the germline V gene. The CDR3 has 13 amino acids. Trimming took 4 bases from V and 4 from J; bases not matched to a gene: 2. In DNA, the CDR3 is TGTGCCAGCAGTTGGGGGACAGGCTATGGCTACACCTTC. This gives the protein CASSWGTGYGYTF.

The chain carries TRBV5-1 and TRBJ2-3, with D maybe TRBD1 (6 bases). V lost 0 bases and J lost 0, with 8 bases in between. From germline, CDR1 is SGHRS and CDR2 YFSETQ. The CDR3 loop spans 15 amino acids. The CDR3 DNA reads TGCGCCAGCAGCTTGGCTACAGGGAGCACAGATACGCAGTATTTT. Its translation is CASSLATGSTDTQYF.

The genes are TRBV19 and TRBJ1-2; perhaps TRBD1 as D (5 bases). Germline V gene lookup returns CDR1 LNHDA and CDR2 SQIVND (reference sequence). This CDR3 is built from 15 residues. V gave up 1 base and J gave up 4 bases, with 13 bases separating them. CDR3 region: CASSIAQGGGYGYTF. CDR3 in DNA: TGTGCCAGTAGTATAGCCCAGGGCGGGGGCTATGGCTACACCTTC. Together with reference TRBV19 and TRBJ1-2, the CDR3 gives the full variable domain: DGGITQSPKYLFRKEGQNVTLSCEQNLNHDAMYWYRQDPGQGLRLIYYSQIVNDFQKGDIAEGYSVSREKKESFPLTVTSAQKNPTAFYLCASSIAQGGGYGYTFGSGTRLTVV.

V gene TRBV11-3 combines with J gene TRBJ2-3, with 9 bases matching TRBD2. Germline CDR1 SGHNT, CDR2 YENEEA. The CDR3 is 16 amino acids. V gave up 5 bases and J gave up 6 bases; unmatched junction bases: 12. CDR3 loop: CASSAGGGSGSDTQYF. In nucleotides, the CDR3 is TGTGCCAGCAGCGCGGGAGGGGGTAGCGGGAGCGATACGCAGTATTTT. Using reference TRBV11-3 and TRBJ2-3 for the parts outside the CDR3, the full variable domain is EAGVVQSPRYKIIEKKQPVAFWCNPISGHNTLYWYLQNLGQGPELLIRYENEEAVDDSQLPKDRFSAERLKGVDSTLKIQPAELGDSAVYLCASSAGGGSGSDTQYFGPGTRLTVL.

The chain combines TRBV13 with TRBJ1-2, with D possibly TRBD1 on 5 matching bases. V was clipped by 0 bases and J by 3 bases, with 8 bases between them. Germline V gene lookup returns CDR1 PRHDT and CDR2 FYEKMQ (reference sequence). This CDR3 is 14 amino acids long. CDR3 amino acids: CASSLGQGYYGYTF. CDR3 bases: TGTGCCAGCAGCTTAGGGCAGGGCTACTATGGCTACACCTTC.

CDR3 amino acids: CASNPSGGKASNYGYTF. CDR3 DNA sequence: TGCGCCAGCAACCCGAGCGGGGGGAAAGCCTCTAACTATGGCTACACCTTC. This chain connects TRBV5-1 to TRBJ1-2; a possible D gene is TRBD1 (5 bases). The CDR3 is 17 amino acids. From germline, CDR1 is SGHRS and CDR2 YFSETQ. The ends were cut back, 6 bases at V and 0 bases at J, with 21 bases in the middle. The full variable domain, in which reference TRBV5-1 and TRBJ1-2 provide the parts outside the CDR3, is KAGVTQTPRYLIKTRGQQVTLSCSPISGHRSVSWYQQTPGQGLQFLFEYFSETQRNKGNFPGRFSGRQFSNSRSEMNVSTLELGDSALYLCASNPSGGKASNYGYTFGSGTRLTVV.

The CDR3 DNA is TGTGCCAGCAGTTACGGGACAGGGAATGGGAGGCATTACTTC. Protein product: CASSYGTGNGRHYF. The V call is TRBV27, the J call TRBJ2-5; 9 positions agree with TRBD1. Germline V gene data show CDR1 as MNHEY and CDR2 as SMNVEV (reference sequence). The CDR3 covers 14 residues. Trimming removed 4 bases from V and 14 bases from J; junction bases left unmatched: 14.

This chain joins TRBV30 and TRBJ2-7, with 7 bases matching TRBD1. V gave up 0 bases and J gave up 3 bases; unmatched junction bases: 5. Per germline, CDR1 GTSNPN and CDR2 SVGIG (reference sequence). The CDR3 loop spans 14 amino acids. CDR3 bases: TGTGCCTGGAGTGTAGGAACAGGGGACTACGAGCAGTACTTC. Protein sequence: CAWSVGTGDYEQYF.

The chain is built from TRBV4-1 and TRBJ2-7; maybe TRBD2 (6 bases). The germline CDR1 and CDR2 sequences are MGHRA and YSYEKL. V lost 4 bases and J 3 bases, leaving 13 bases between the germline ends. This CDR3 contains 14 residues. CDR3 in amino acids: CASSLSGGVYEQYF. In DNA, the CDR3 is TGCGCCAGCAGCCTGTCAGGAGGGGTCTACGAGCAGTACTTC.

V is TRBV5-1 and J is TRBJ2-2, with 7 bases aligning to TRBD1. The germline CDR1 and CDR2 sequences are SGHRS and YFSETQ. The trim removed 5 bases at V and 8 bases at J, leaving 12 bases unmatched. CDR3 length equals 15 residues. The DNA for the CDR3 is TGCGCCAGCAGTAATGATCCGGGACAGCAAGGGGAGCTGTTTTTT. It translates to CASSNDPGQQGELFF.

The genes are TRBV3-1 (or the pseudogene TRBV3-2) and TRBJ2-2; possible D gene TRBD1, 5 bases. Germline V gene sequence: CDR1 LGHDT, CDR2 YNNKEL (reference sequence). With 2 bases removed from V and 6 bases from J, the gap between germline ends came to 16 bases. The CDR3 is 16 amino acids. The CDR3 DNA follows: TGTGCCAGCAGCCAACAGCCCCCGACAGTCCCCGGGGAGCTGTTTTTT. Amino acids: CASSQQPPTVPGELFF.

The chain joins TRBV11-2 to TRBJ2-7; 8 nucleotides align to TRBD2. V was pared by 3 bases and J by 4 bases, with 11 bases of the junction left unmatched. CDR3 size: 16 residues. Germline V CDR1 and CDR2: SGHAT, FQNNGV. The CDR3 here is CASSFRGREVLYEQYF. The CDR3, as DNA: TGTGCCAGCAGCTTTCGGGGGCGGGAGGTATTGTACGAGCAGTACTTC.

CDR3 sequence (DNA): TGCGCCAGCAGTGAGACGACTCGGACAGGGGGCTATGGCTACACCTTC. The encoded protein is CASSETTRTGGYGYTF. The V and J genes are TRBV10-1 and TRBJ1-2, with 10 bases lining up with TRBD1. Unmatched junction bases numbered 7, after V lost 2 bases and J lost 4 bases. This CDR3 has 16 residues. Germline CDR1 is WNHNN and CDR2 is SYGVQD (reference sequence).

This clone has just a few counts. This chain uses TRBV5-1 with TRBJ2-1; TRBD2 matches at 9 bases. Looked up from germline, CDR1 is SGHRS and CDR2 is YFSETQ. This CDR3 has 20 residues. Trimming took 0 bases from V and 7 from J; bases not matched to a gene: 20. CDR3 nucleotides: TGCGCCAGCAGCTTGGCCGGGGGTCTAGCGGGGAGGGCCCTTAAAAATGAGCAGTTCTTC. The encoded protein is CASSLAGGLAGRALKNEQFF.

Details on this clone: Distinct nucleotide sequences in the sample also encode this CDR3. CDR3 residues: CASSLPGSGNTIYF. In nucleotides, the CDR3 is TGTGCCAGCAGCTTGCCAGGCTCTGGAAACACCATATATTTT. The chain combines TRBV5-6 with TRBJ1-3, with D uncertain. V was cut by 1 base and J by 0 bases, with 5 bases left in between. Per germline, CDR1 SGHDT and CDR2 YYEEEE. CDR3 size: 14 residues.

J is TRBJ2-2 and V is TRBV5-1; perhaps TRBD2 as D (6 bases). Germline V lookup: CDR1 SGHRS, CDR2 YFSETQ. Trimming pared 2 bases from V and 0 bases from J, leaving 8 bases between. The CDR3 is 15 residues long. The CDR3 sequence: CASSFERANTGELFF. CDR3 DNA: TGCGCCAGCAGCTTTGAGCGGGCGAACACCGGGGAGCTGTTTTTT.

The gene calls are TRBV27 and TRBJ2-6; TRBD1 matches 8 bases. V was pared by 3 bases and J by 0 bases, with 7 bases of the junction left unmatched. Germline CDR1 MNHEY, CDR2 SMNVEV (reference sequence). This CDR3 has 18 amino acids. CDR3 coding DNA: TGTGCCAGCAGTTTTGGGGACAGGAGAACCTCTGGGGCCAACGTCCTGACTTTC. It translates to CASSFGDRRTSGANVLTF.

The chain employs TRBV5-1 and TRBJ2-1, with a possible D match to TRBD2 (7 bases). V shed 0 bases and J shed 4 bases, with 14 bases lying between them. This CDR3 contains 16 residues. Germline V gives CDR1 SGHRS, CDR2 YFSETQ. The CDR3, as DNA: TGCGCCAGCAGCTTGGTTGCGGGGGCCGATTACAATGAGCAGTTCTTC. Translation gives CASSLVAGADYNEQFF.

The chain links TRBV27 to TRBJ2-7, with a possible D match to TRBD1 (6 bases). Germline V gives CDR1 MNHEY, CDR2 SMNVEV (reference sequence). V was cut by 10 bases and J by 3 bases, with 13 bases left in between. CDR3 size: 12 residues. The CDR3, as DNA: TGTGCCACCAGGGGACAACTCTACGAGCAGTACTTC. This codes for CATRGQLYEQYF.

J is TRBJ2-1 and V is TRBV6-2 or TRBV6-3; TRBD2 aligns across 8 bases. With 2 bases clipped from V and 3 bases from J, the junction kept 3 bases outside the gene matches. Germline V gives CDR1 MNHEY, CDR2 SVGEGT. This CDR3 is built from 15 residues. This chain's CDR3 is CASSYQSGSYNEQFF. CDR3 in DNA: TGTGCCAGCAGTTACCAGAGCGGGAGCTACAATGAGCAGTTCTTC.

This clone has a single count. The chain joins TRBV5-4 to TRBJ2-7; D may be TRBD2 (5 bases). The CDR3 length is 16 residues. Germline loops: CDR1 SGHNT, CDR2 YYREEE (reference sequence). Trimming pared 6 bases from V and 1 base from J, leaving 20 bases between. The CDR3 loop is CASMSGGPLGSYEQYF. The CDR3 DNA follows: TGTGCCAGCATGTCGGGCGGGCCCCTAGGATCCTACGAGCAGTACTTC.

The chain has TRBV11-3 and TRBJ2-2; D ambiguous. This CDR3 is 14 amino acids long. Germline lookup yields CDR1 SGHNT and CDR2 YENEEA. V was clipped by 1 base and J by 4 bases, with 7 bases between them. Here the CDR3 reads CASSLAPGTGELFF. The CDR3 nucleotides read TGTGCCAGCAGCTTAGCTCCGGGCACCGGGGAGCTGTTTTTT.

The chain links TRBV4-1 to TRBJ2-5; a possible D gene is TRBD1 (5 bases). The CDR3 has 16 amino acids. The V end was cut by 1 base, the J end by 1 base, with 13 bases between. CDR1 is MGHRA, CDR2 YSYEKL, per germline. CDR3 in amino acids: CASSQVEVTAQETQYF. CDR3 DNA: TGCGCCAGCAGCCAAGTCGAGGTGACAGCCCAAGAGACCCAGTACTTC.